Following are 6 T cell receptor beta chains from one sample sequenced in a study of CD8+ T cells in alopecia areata. As the sequencing template, cDNA was produced by extracting RNA and reverse transcribing it. Libraries were prepared by immunoSEQ multiplex PCR; TCRdb keeps only in-frame clonotypes and omits some of them. In the table there are around 99,000 clones, 65% to 85% of which are singletons. This sample's treatment: oral pan-JAK inhibitor, 5-10 mg twice daily. Specimen: CD8+ T cells sorted from blood, collected at week 24, from a patient treated with tofacitinib. The receptors derive from a human donor with alopecia areata.

The chain links TRBV27 to TRBJ1-2; D call uncertain. Germline V gene lookup returns CDR1 MNHEY and CDR2 SMNVEV (reference sequence). The CDR3 consists of 14 residues. V dropped 0 bases and J dropped 4 bases, with 9 bases sitting between them. Written as DNA, the CDR3 is TGTGCCAGCAGTTTATCGGTAGGCGTCTATGGCTACACCTTC. Translated: CASSLSVGVYGYTF.

V and J are TRBV7-9 and TRBJ2-3; weak D call: TRBD2 (7 bases). Trimming removed 4 bases from V and 6 bases from J, with 23 bases in between. The CDR3 runs 17 residues. CDR1 is SEHNR and CDR2 is FQNEAQ in the germline V gene (reference sequence). In nucleotides, the CDR3 is TGTGCCAGCAGCTGGTCGTCGGGGGCCGGGAGGTATGATACGCAGTATTTT. This gives the protein CASSWSSGAGRYDTQYF.

The chain couples TRBV5-4 to TRBJ2-7; D is possibly TRBD1 or TRBD2 (5 bases each). The CDR3 runs 15 residues. Germline values: CDR1 SGHNT, CDR2 YYREEE (reference sequence). V lost 2 bases and J lost 3, with 15 bases in between. The CDR3 reads CASSFWSGQRYEQYF. CDR3 coding DNA: TGTGCCAGCAGCTTTTGGTCGGGGCAGCGCTACGAGCAGTACTTC.

J is TRBJ2-2 and V is TRBV20-1; D is undetermined. This CDR3 contains 11 residues. V dropped 3 bases and J dropped 3 bases, with 2 bases sitting between them. The germline V gene has CDR1 DFQATT and CDR2 SNEGSKA (reference sequence). The CDR3 nucleotides read TGCAGTGCTAGTTACACCGGGGAGCTGTTTTTT. This translates into CSASYTGELFF.

This clone was detected a few times. The rearrangement uses TRBV27 and TRBJ2-2; no clear D. The CDR3 totals 13 residues. CDR1 is MNHEY, CDR2 SMNVEV, per germline (reference sequence). Trimming shortened V by 3 bases and J by 7 bases, and 9 bases separated the two germline ends. CDR3 sequence (DNA): TGTGCCAGCAGTTTGGTGGACGTCGGGGAGCTGTTTTTT. This gives the protein CASSLVDVGELFF.

The chain joins TRBV4-1 to TRBJ2-1; TRBD2 might be the D (6 bases). CDR3 size: 12 residues. Germline CDR1 reads MGHRA; CDR2 reads YSYEKL. The V and J ends lost 8 bases and 6 bases respectively, with 11 bases between them. The CDR3: CASLGLGNEQFF. CDR3 in DNA: TGCGCCAGCTTGGGACTGGGCAATGAGCAGTTCTTC.